The 17 T cell receptor beta chains listed next were all sequenced from one sample in a study of glioma-infiltrating T cells. TCR alpha and beta CDR3 regions were amplified from RNA using iRepertoire nested multiplex PCR. TCRdb recomputed calls from the multiplex PCR reads with MiXCR, one row per CDR3 protein. The sample carries about 89,000 distinct CDR3 sequences, under 30% recorded once. Sequencing was carried out using glioma tissue, nonneoplastic brain tissue, or PBMCs (not recorded which). The receptors come from a human donor with low-grade glioma or glioblastoma, undergoing nonglioma brain surgery, or in good health (not recorded which).

This clonotype was found many times. The rearrangement links TRBV20-1 to TRBJ2-1; 14 nucleotides match TRBD2. Germline trimming cut 1 base from V and 6 bases from J; bases unmatched to any gene: 5. This CDR3 comprises 16 residues. Germline V gene sequence: CDR1 DFQATT, CDR2 SNEGSKA (reference sequence). This CDR3 is CSARAMGLAGANEQFF. CDR3 nucleotide sequence: TGCAGTGCTAGAGCTATGGGACTAGCGGGAGCCAATGAGCAGTTCTTC.

This clonotype was found many times. V usage is TRBV20-1 and J usage is TRBJ2-3; no firm D call. This CDR3 has 13 amino acids. Per the germline V gene, CDR1 is DFQATT and CDR2 is SNEGSKA (reference sequence). With 5 bases removed from V and 5 bases from J, the gap between germline ends came to 14 bases. The CDR3 DNA sequence: TGCAGTGCTCCTGGACCTGCCCGAGATACGCAGTATTTT. The encoded protein is CSAPGPARDTQYF.

This clonotype was picked up many times. This chain connects TRBV3-1 to TRBJ2-3; D is unresolved. CDR1 and CDR2 from the germline V gene are LGHDT and YNNKEL (reference sequence). V gave up 1 base and J gave up 0 bases, with 5 bases separating them. This CDR3 contains 14 residues. The chain's CDR3 is CASSQARSTDTQYF. CDR3 sequence (DNA): TGTGCCAGCAGCCAAGCCAGGAGCACAGATACGCAGTATTTT.

This clonotype was detected many times. This chain joins TRBV10-3 and TRBJ1-1, with D perhaps matching TRBD1 (5 bases). Germline CDR1 ENHRY, CDR2 SYGVKD. The V gene lost 0 bases and the J gene lost 5 bases, with 16 bases spanning the gap. The CDR3 is 16 residues long. DNA of the CDR3: TGTGCCATCAGTGAGTCCAGTTTGGCGGGGGGAACTGAAGCTTTCTTT. This encodes CAISESSLAGGTEAFF.

This clonotype was observed many times. The genes are TRBV7-8 and TRBJ2-1; 13 bases are shared with TRBD2. The CDR3 covers 15 residues. J was trimmed by 6 bases and V by 5 bases; bases with no gene match: 4. CDR1 and CDR2 from the germline V gene are SGHVS and FQNEAQ. The CDR3 protein is CASSPGTSGANEQFF. The CDR3 nucleotides are TGTGCCAGCAGCCCTGGGACTAGCGGGGCCAATGAGCAGTTCTTC.

The chain is built from TRBV7-2 and TRBJ2-3, with 13 nucleotides matching TRBD2. This CDR3 contains 18 residues. CDR1 and CDR2 (germline): SGHTA, FQGNSA. Trimming removed 5 bases from V and 2 bases from J; junction bases left unmatched: 10. The CDR3 region is CASSPSRLAGGSTDTQYF. DNA of the CDR3: TGTGCCAGCAGCCCCAGCCGACTAGCGGGGGGTTCCACAGATACGCAGTATTTT.

This clonotype was counted many times. The chain uses TRBV18 and TRBJ1-1; 7 bases match TRBD1. Germline values: CDR1 KGHSH, CDR2 LQKENI. J was trimmed by 4 bases and V by 3 bases; bases with no gene match: 8. The CDR3 sequence is 15 residues long. CDR3 DNA sequence: TGTGCCAGCTCACCGTCGGACAGGCTATTCACTGAAGCTTTCTTT. Its translation: CASSPSDRLFTEAFF.

Worth noting for this clonotype: A read error may be the cause here, since a much bigger clone is one base away. The chain has TRBV6-8 and TRBJ2-2; 9 nucleotides match TRBD1. CDR3 length: 14 residues. From germline, CDR1 is MNHGY and CDR2 SAAAGT. The CDR3 reads CASSRDRDTGEPFF. The CDR3 region has the DNA TGTGCCAGCAGTCGGGACAGGGATACCGGGGAGCCGTTTTTT.

The sample holds many counts of this clonotype. J is TRBJ2-1 and V is TRBV20-1, with a weak D call TRBD1 (6 bases). V lost 8 bases to trimming and J lost 6 bases, with 20 bases between them. The CDR3 runs to 14 residues. Per germline, CDR1 DFQATT and CDR2 SNEGSKA (reference sequence). Written as DNA, the CDR3 is TGCAGTCCGAGAAGGGGGAGTGGGGGCAATGAGCAGTTCTTC. Its protein product is CSPRRGSGGNEQFF.

This clonotype was counted many times. The chain links TRBV7-2 to TRBJ1-5; 9 bases align to TRBD1. The CDR3 runs 17 residues. From germline, CDR1 is SGHTA and CDR2 FQGNSA. V was pared by 2 bases and J by 5 bases, with 10 bases of the junction left unmatched. CDR3 sequence (DNA): TGTGCCAGCAGCTTAATAGCCCTAAGACAGGGGGATCAGCCCCAGCATTTT. It codes for CASSLIALRQGDQPQHF.

Of note for this clonotype: Just one base apart from a much larger clone, this may be a read error. The chain uses TRBV7-6 and TRBJ2-3; 7 nucleotides line up with TRBD1. CDR1 and CDR2 (germline): SGHVS, FNYEAQ. This CDR3 is built from 14 residues. CDR3 amino acids: CASSLGPRTGTQYF. The CDR3 DNA is TGTGCCAGCAGCTTAGGTCCTAGGACAGGTACGCAGTATTTT.

The chain recombines TRBV12-3 or TRBV12-4 with TRBJ1-1, with TRBD1 matching over 9 bases. The CDR3 is made up of 15 amino acids. Unmatched junction bases numbered 7, after V lost 7 bases and J lost 1 base. CDR3 in DNA: TGTGCCAGCACACCACAGGGGGCTAGGAACACTGAAGCTTTCTTT. Translated: CASTPQGARNTEAFF.

In regard to this clonotype: A much bigger clone sits one base away, suggesting this may be a read error. J is TRBJ1-2 and V is TRBV7-9; D perhaps matches TRBD1 (5 bases). From germline, CDR1 is SEHNR and CDR2 FQNEAQ (reference sequence). The V end was cut by 5 bases, the J end by 2 bases, with 15 bases between. The CDR3 loop spans 15 amino acids. CDR3 sequence reads: CASSPGSAGNYGYTF. Here the CDR3 DNA reads TGTGCCAGCAGCCCAGGGAGTGCAGGGAACTATGGCTACACCTTC.

This clonotype came up many times. The rearrangement joins TRBV6-4 to TRBJ2-7, with a tentative D call TRBD1 (6 bases). Trimming took 2 bases from V and 2 from J, leaving 25 bases between them. CDR1 MRHNA and CDR2 SNTAGT come from the germline V gene. The CDR3 spans 19 residues. CDR3 region: CASSDATGYRISRPYEQYF. In nucleotides, the CDR3 is TGTGCCAGCAGTGACGCGACAGGTTACCGAATCTCCCGTCCCTACGAGCAGTACTTC.

This clonotype has just a few counts. This sequence may be a read error, since a much larger clone differs from it by one base. This chain links TRBV6-1 with TRBJ2-5, with TRBD1 matching 9 bases. Germline loops: CDR1 MNHNS, CDR2 SASEGT. The CDR3 loop spans 14 amino acids. V lost 6 bases and J lost 5; bases outside the gene matches: 7. The CDR3 bases are TGTGCCAGCAGAACATACAGGGGGCAGGAGACCCAGTACTTC. This sequence encodes CASRTYRGQETQYF.

This clonotype showed up many times. V usage is TRBV24-1 and J usage is TRBJ2-1; 7 bases map to TRBD1. V trimming: 4 bases; J trimming: 4 bases; junction bases outside the gene matches: 6. From germline, CDR1 is KGHDR and CDR2 SFDVKD. The CDR3 is 15 residues long. The CDR3 is CATSETGTAYNEQFF. Here the CDR3 DNA reads TGTGCCACCAGTGAGACCGGGACAGCTTACAATGAGCAGTTCTTC.

As to this clonotype: The junction and the germline gene differ at one end; a read error may be behind it. The chain uses TRBV5-4 and TRBJ2-3, with 8 bases that match TRBD2. The CDR3 is 15 amino acids. Per the germline V gene, CDR1 is SGHNT and CDR2 is YYREEE (reference sequence). In DNA, the CDR3 is TGTGCCAGCAGCCCCCGACTAGCGCGCACAAATACGCAGTATTTT. Its translation is CASSPRLARTNTQYF.